This T cell receptor beta chain was obtained from a study of regulatory T cells in long-lasting Graves disease. Overall study context: Graves' patients diagnosed newly had used antithyroid drugs under 3 months.

TCR beta libraries were built with iRepertoire HTBI primers and Arm-PCR of CDR3 regions. From the multiplex PCR reads, TCRdb called clonotypes with MiXCR, one entry per CDR3 protein. Seen here are over 200,000 distinct CDR3 sequences, about 18% observed once, and the top ten hold around 20%. Time point denoted: newly diagnosed GD, antithyroid drugs for less than 3 months. RNA from PBMCs was the source of the TCR library. Worth noting for this clonotype: This CDR3 fails to terminate in the conserved phenylalanine or tryptophan, so it likely reflects a read error.

Germline V gene lookup returns CDR1 SGHNT and CDR2 YYREEE (reference sequence). V dropped 2 bases and J dropped 3; count of bases not matched to a gene: 0. The CDR3 runs 14 residues. The chain recombines TRBV5-4 with TRBJ2-5; 11 bases align to TRBD2. This receptor was obtained from a female donor with Graves disease. The sequencing used peripheral blood mononuclear cells (PBMCs), collected at new diagnosis, from a patient treated with antithyroid drugs. CDR3 in amino acids: CASSLLAGEETQYL. In DNA, the CDR3 is TGTGCCAGCAGCTTACTAGCGGGAGAAGAGACCCAGTACCTC.